This T cell receptor beta chain was observed in a study of cytomegalovirus exposure and HLA in healthy donors. Study details: Of all 400 or so donors who were genotyped, roughly 81% belonged to the Caucasian-associated ancestry cluster. General study results and limits: As a later analysis revealed, most CMV-associated TCR beta chains appeared HLA-restricted. Association of a missense DCLRE1C variant with TCR beta V- and J-gene trimming was reported in a later analysis.

Points on this clone: Its cognate antigen is unknown.

Amplification used 60 Vbeta primers and 13 Jbeta primers. Clones were sequenced by immunoSEQ multiplex PCR, and TCRdb holds only the in-frame ones, with some missing. There are some 110,000 clones in the sample; 55% to 70% occur only once, and 2% to 2.5% lies in the top ten. The trim removed 5 bases at V and 0 bases at J, leaving 10 bases unmatched. Germline-derived CDR1 and CDR2 are SGHNT and YYREEE (reference sequence). This CDR3 is built from 17 residues. The chain uses TRBV5-4 and TRBJ2-5, with TRBD2 matching 10 bases. Sequencing input: PBMCs. This sequence originates from a woman in her thirties in good health and CMV-seronegative. The CDR3 is CASSPGLAETYQETQYF. As DNA, the CDR3 is TGTGCCAGCAGTCCTGGACTAGCGGAGACGTACCAAGAGACCCAGTACTTC.